Each of the 28 T cell receptor beta chains below was sequenced from the same sample in a study of T cell responses to AZD1222 COVID-19 vaccine. Generated by immunoSEQ multiplex PCR, the TCRdb table keeps only in-frame clones and is missing some. The sample lists more than 85,000 clones, over 80% occurring once. Here the sequenced sample was peripheral blood, taken on day 0 of AZD1222 vaccination. The source of these receptors is an adult in good health.

This chain connects TRBV7-6 to TRBJ2-5, with TRBD1 matching over 7 bases. The germline gives CDR1 SGHVS, CDR2 FNYEAQ. This CDR3 contains 13 residues. The trim removed 7 bases at V and 3 bases at J, leaving 5 bases unmatched. CDR3 in amino acids: CASTGQDKETQYF. CDR3 sequence (DNA): TGTGCCAGCACCGGACAGGATAAAGAGACCCAGTACTTC.

This clone appeared a single time. This chain connects TRBV6-5 to TRBJ2-7, with 7 bases matching TRBD1. The CDR3 loop spans 13 amino acids. CDR1 is MNHEY and CDR2 is SVGAGI in the germline V gene. J lost 3 bases, V lost 6 bases, and 5 bases had no gene match. CDR3 nucleotide sequence: TGTGCCAGCAGCCGCCGGGACAGCTACGAGCAGTACTTC. Protein sequence: CASSRRDSYEQYF.

The genes are TRBV6-2 or TRBV6-3 and TRBJ2-7; D is undetermined. CDR3 length equals 11 residues. The V end lost 6 bases, the J end lost 4 bases, and 7 bases lay between the germline ends. Looked up from germline, CDR1 is MNHEY and CDR2 is SVGEGT. CDR3 DNA: TGTGCCAGCAGCGACATTTACGAGCAGTACTTC. Encoded protein: CASSDIYEQYF.

This chain joins TRBV6-1 and TRBJ1-1; maybe TRBD1 (6 bases). This CDR3 spans 17 amino acids. The V gene lost 2 bases and the J gene lost 4 bases, with 20 bases spanning the gap. Per germline, CDR1 MNHNS and CDR2 SASEGT. The CDR3 bases are TGTGCCAGCAGTGAATACCGGGGGCGGGACTGGAGCACTGAAGCTTTCTTT. Protein: CASSEYRGRDWSTEAFF.

The CDR3 here is CASSGPGTADSPLHF. Written as DNA, the CDR3 is TGTGCCAGCAGTGGACCCGGGACAGCTGATTCACCCCTCCACTTT. The V gene is TRBV2, the J gene TRBJ1-6; 7 bases line up with TRBD1. The CDR3 spans 15 residues. The V gene's germline CDR1 is SNHLY and CDR2 FYNNEI. Trimming removed 4 bases from V and 8 bases from J; junction bases left unmatched: 8.

The rearrangement joins TRBV2 to TRBJ1-5; TRBD1 agrees at 9 bases. V was clipped by 4 bases and J by 4 bases; unmatched bases: 2. Per germline, CDR1 SNHLY and CDR2 FYNNEI. The CDR3 runs 14 residues. The CDR3 DNA reads as TGTGCCAGCAGTGCGACAGGGGGGAATCAGCCCCAGCATTTT. Translated, it gives CASSATGGNQPQHF.

This chain connects TRBV5-6 to TRBJ2-7; D might be TRBD2 (6 bases). V was pared by 5 bases and J by 0 bases, with 18 bases between. CDR1 is SGHDT, CDR2 YYEEEE, per germline. This CDR3 spans 16 amino acids. The chain's CDR3 is CASSLQGSGRSYEQYF. The CDR3 coding sequence is TGTGCCAGCAGTCTGCAGGGCAGCGGGCGCTCCTACGAGCAGTACTTC.

Here the CDR3 reads CASPTGTGGTADYGYTF. The CDR3 DNA is TGCGCCAGCCCAACGGGGACAGGGGGTACGGCGGACTATGGCTACACCTTC. The V and J genes are TRBV10-1 and TRBJ1-2; 11 bases line up with TRBD1. From germline, CDR1 is WNHNN and CDR2 SYGVQD (reference sequence). V was pared by 8 bases and J by 3 bases, with 14 bases of the junction left unmatched. CDR3 length: 17 amino acids.

The chain is built from TRBV4-1 and TRBJ2-2; TRBD2 matches at 14 bases. The junction had 13 bases not matched to a gene; V was cut back by 6 bases and J by 1 base. The CDR3 sequence is 20 residues long. From germline, CDR1 is MGHRA and CDR2 YSYEKL. The CDR3 DNA reads TGCGCCAGCAGACTCTTCGGACTAGCGGGGGGCCCACTGAACACCGGGGAGCTGTTTTTT. Its translation: CASRLFGLAGGPLNTGELFF.

Concerning this clone: Within the sample, other DNA sequences also encode this same CDR3. The chain is built from TRBV18 and TRBJ2-7, with D perhaps TRBD1 (6 bases). The CDR3 is 14 amino acids. V dropped 2 bases and J dropped 0 bases, with 8 bases sitting between them. Germline V gene sequence: CDR1 KGHSH, CDR2 LQKENI. The CDR3 region has the DNA TGTGCCAGCTCACCAAGGGACAACTCCTACGAGCAGTACTTC. It translates to CASSPRDNSYEQYF.

This chain links TRBV28 with TRBJ2-7; 8 bases are shared with TRBD2. Unmatched junction bases numbered 9, after V lost 1 base and J lost 4 bases. The CDR3 sequence is 16 residues long. Per germline, CDR1 MDHEN and CDR2 SYDVKM. The CDR3 DNA is TGTGCCAGCAGTTTATTCGACCAAGCGGGGGCTTACGAGCAGTACTTC. Protein product: CASSLFDQAGAYEQYF. The variable domain in full, with the rest retrieved from reference TRBV28 and TRBJ2-7, is DVKVTQSSRYLVKRTGEKVFLECVQDMDHENMFWYRQDPGLGLRLIYFSYDVKMKEKGDIPEGYSVSREKKERFSLILESASTNQTSMYLCASSLFDQAGAYEQYFGPGTRLTVT.

The genes are TRBV7-3 and TRBJ1-1, with unresolved D. The CDR3 sequence is 15 residues long. Trimming took off 5 bases at V and 1 base at J, with 14 bases between the two ends. Germline CDR1 and CDR2: SGHTA and FQGTGA. The CDR3 here is CASSPGVLRNTEAFF. CDR3 DNA: TGTGCCAGCAGCCCGGGAGTTTTGAGGAACACTGAAGCTTTCTTT.

The V call is TRBV4-3, the J call TRBJ1-2, with 9 bases aligning to TRBD1. From germline, CDR1 is LGHNA and CDR2 YSLEER. After removal of 4 bases from V and 6 bases from J, the junction contained 9 bases not matched to a gene. This CDR3 is built from 15 residues. CDR3 in amino acids: CASSPSQGARHGYTF. The CDR3 DNA reads as TGCGCCAGCAGCCCCTCACAGGGGGCCCGACATGGCTACACCTTC.

The CDR3 DNA reads as TGCGCCAGCAGCTTGGACAGCAGTCCGGGCAATCAGCCCCAGCATTTT. This translates into CASSLDSSPGNQPQHF. The rearrangement joins TRBV5-1 to TRBJ1-5, with unresolved D. V dropped 0 bases and J dropped 2 bases, with 12 bases sitting between them. This CDR3 has 16 residues. Germline-derived CDR1 and CDR2 are SGHRS and YFSETQ.

The chain recombines TRBV3-1 (or the pseudogene TRBV3-2) with TRBJ1-5; 7 nucleotides line up with TRBD1. Germline V gene lookup returns CDR1 LGHDT and CDR2 YNNKEL (reference sequence). J gave up 9 bases and V 1 base, and 6 bases lay outside the gene matches. This CDR3 is 14 amino acids long. CDR3 nucleotides: TGTGCCAGCAGCCAAGGGGACAGCCTCGTGCCCCAGCATTTT. It specifies CASSQGDSLVPQHF.

The chain employs TRBV11-3 and TRBJ2-3; 13 nucleotides align to TRBD2. The CDR3 is 17 residues long. CDR1 is SGHNT, CDR2 YENEEA, per germline. Unmatched junction bases numbered 6, after V lost 4 bases and J lost 2 bases. CDR3 sequence (DNA): TGTGCCAGCAGCTCGGGACTAGCGGGATCAGCCACAGATACGCAGTATTTT. Protein sequence: CASSSGLAGSATDTQYF.

The V call is TRBV6-1, the J call TRBJ1-5, with D perhaps matching TRBD1 (6 bases). The CDR3 spans 15 residues. CDR1 is MNHNS and CDR2 is SASEGT in the germline V gene. Deletions cut 6 bases from V and 0 bases from J, with 12 bases between. This CDR3 reads CASSYRTASNQPQHF. DNA of the CDR3: TGTGCCAGCAGCTATAGGACAGCTAGCAATCAGCCCCAGCATTTT.

The V and J genes are TRBV9 and TRBJ1-1; no definite D call. Trimming removed 4 bases from V and 4 bases from J, with 11 bases in between. Germline CDR1 SGDLS, CDR2 YYNGEE. The CDR3 covers 13 residues. In DNA form, the CDR3 reads TGTGCCAGCAGCCTTACACAGTCCACTGAAGCTTTCTTT. Translating gives CASSLTQSTEAFF.

Comments on this clone: The germline gene is not matched at one end of the junction; a read error may be the cause. The rearrangement joins TRBV7-7 to TRBJ2-5, with TRBD2 matching over 8 bases. The germline V gene has CDR1 SSHAT and CDR2 FNYEAQ (reference sequence). CDR3 length: 14 residues. The CDR3 DNA follows: TGTGCTAGCAGCGCATCGGGGGGGCCGGAGACCCAGTACTTC. The encoded protein is CASSASGGPETQYF.

The chain is built from TRBV5-6 and TRBJ1-6; 7 bases are a match to TRBD1. Unmatched junction bases numbered 3, after V lost 4 bases and J lost 5 bases. Germline loops: CDR1 SGHDT, CDR2 YYEEEE. CDR3 length equals 14 residues. In DNA form, the CDR3 reads TGTGCCAGCAGCCTGGACAGGCATAATTCACCCCTCCACTTT. Residues: CASSLDRHNSPLHF.

This rearrangement joins TRBV10-3 to TRBJ1-3; a possible D gene is TRBD1 (6 bases). The CDR3 runs 12 residues. Trimming shortened V by 3 bases and J by 8 bases, and 8 bases separated the two germline ends. CDR1 is ENHRY and CDR2 is SYGVKD in the germline V gene. The CDR3 nucleotides are TGTGCCATCAGTGAAGGGGGGGACACCATATATTTT. Translating gives CAISEGGDTIYF.

This clone was observed a few times. The rearrangement joins TRBV5-4 to TRBJ2-7; 9 bases are a match to TRBD1. CDR3 length equals 13 residues. V dropped 3 bases and J dropped 5; count of bases not matched to a gene: 3. Germline CDR1 and CDR2: SGHNT and YYREEE (reference sequence). CDR3 DNA sequence: TGTGCCAGCAGCTCAGGACAGGGGAACGAGCAGTACTTC. Encoded protein: CASSSGQGNEQYF. Complete variable domain (other parts from reference TRBV5-4 and TRBJ2-7): ETGVTQSPTHLIKTRGQQVTLRCSSQSGHNTVSWYQQALGQGPQFIFQYYREEENGRGNFPPRFSGLQFPNYSSELNVNALELDDSALYLCASSSGQGNEQYFGPGTRLTVT.

The chain carries TRBV6-2 or TRBV6-3 and TRBJ2-2, with TRBD2 identical over 8 bases. There are 14 residues in the CDR3. Germline V gene sequence: CDR1 MNHEY, CDR2 SVGEGT. V gave up 6 bases and J gave up 5 bases; unmatched junction bases: 5. The CDR3 loop is CASSWTSRTGELFF. The CDR3 DNA is TGTGCCAGCAGCTGGACTAGCCGGACCGGGGAGCTGTTTTTT.

This clone was seen a single time. The chain employs TRBV6-2 or TRBV6-3 and TRBJ2-2; 9 positions agree with TRBD2. CDR3 size: 16 residues. Trimming at V came to 5 bases and at J to 5 bases, leaving 9 bases not matched to a gene. The V gene's germline CDR1 is MNHEY and CDR2 SVGEGT. This CDR3 is CASSLGTSRGTGELFF. CDR3 DNA: TGTGCCAGCAGTCTCGGGACTAGCAGGGGGACCGGGGAGCTGTTTTTT.

The chain couples TRBV6-5 to TRBJ2-3; no clear D. The germline V gene has CDR1 MNHEY and CDR2 SVGAGI. Trimming took off 1 base at V and 2 bases at J, with 13 bases between the two ends. There are 16 residues in the CDR3. The CDR3 nucleotides are TGTGCCAGCAGTTACTGGGCAGTGAAGGCCACAGATACGCAGTATTTT. This gives the protein CASSYWAVKATDTQYF.

The chain joins TRBV6-5 to TRBJ1-1; D is ambiguous. Germline CDR1 reads MNHEY; CDR2 reads SVGAGI. The germline V and J ends were trimmed by 1 base and 4 bases, with 7 bases remaining between them. The CDR3 has 13 amino acids. The CDR3 is CASSYWRGTEAFF. The CDR3, as DNA: TGTGCCAGCAGTTACTGGAGAGGCACTGAAGCTTTCTTT.

This clone showed up just once. The chain is built from TRBV19 and TRBJ2-3; D tentatively reads TRBD1 or TRBD2 (5 bases each). With 3 bases removed from V and 1 base from J, the gap between germline ends came to 14 bases. This CDR3 is 16 amino acids long. Germline-derived CDR1 and CDR2 are LNHDA and SQIVND (reference sequence). The CDR3: CASSMGQADRTDTQYF. CDR3 nucleotide sequence: TGTGCCAGTAGTATGGGGCAAGCGGATCGCACAGATACGCAGTATTTT.

J is TRBJ1-3 and V is TRBV7-8, with TRBD1 matching 9 bases. This CDR3 is built from 15 residues. Germline trimming cut 4 bases from V and 2 bases from J; bases unmatched to any gene: 3. Germline V gives CDR1 SGHVS, CDR2 FQNEAQ. CDR3 residues: CASSSTGGPGNTIYF. The CDR3 region has the DNA TGTGCCAGCAGCTCGACAGGGGGACCTGGAAACACCATATATTTT.